This T cell receptor beta chain was found in a study of T cells expressing NK-cell markers. To note about this clonotype: Its target is not known.

There are 15 residues in the CDR3. TCR beta libraries carry UMIs added by 5'RACE template switching. TCRdb reanalyzed the 5' RACE reads and collapses them to one entry per CDR3 protein, without DNA. The repertoire table contains around 280,000 distinct CDR3 sequences. Findings of the study overall: These clonotypes, the leaders elsewhere, also led the CD3+CD56-NKG2C+ fraction in a handful of donors. It remained uncertain whether the expanded NKG2C+ T cell clones were specific for HCMV antigens.

Sequencing was performed on blood T cells: a sorted CD56 or NKG2C T cell subset, CD4+ or CD8+ T cells, or bulk PBMC T cells (not recorded which). The V call is TRBV12-3 or TRBV12-4, the J call TRBJ1-6; the TCRdb call, TRBD1, lacks DNA for checking. The source of this sequence is a man aged 18 to 29 in good health. CDR3 sequence reads: CASSPGPLSGSPLHF.